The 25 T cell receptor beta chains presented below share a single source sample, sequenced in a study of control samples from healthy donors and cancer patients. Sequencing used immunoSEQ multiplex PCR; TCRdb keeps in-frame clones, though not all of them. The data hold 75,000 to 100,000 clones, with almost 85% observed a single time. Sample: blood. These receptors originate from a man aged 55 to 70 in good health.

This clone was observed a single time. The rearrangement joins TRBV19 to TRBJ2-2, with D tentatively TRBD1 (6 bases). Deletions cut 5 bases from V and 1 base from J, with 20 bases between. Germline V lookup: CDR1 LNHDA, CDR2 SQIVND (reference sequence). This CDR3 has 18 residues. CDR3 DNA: TGTGCCAGTAGTGCTGGGACATTCGACCTGATGAACACCGGGGAGCTGTTTTTT. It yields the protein CASSAGTFDLMNTGELFF.

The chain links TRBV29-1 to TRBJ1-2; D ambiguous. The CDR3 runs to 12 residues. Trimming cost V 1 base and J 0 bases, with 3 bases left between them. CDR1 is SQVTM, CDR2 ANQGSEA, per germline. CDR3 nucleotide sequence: TGCAGCGTTGAAGCGGCTAACTATGGCTACACCTTC. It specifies CSVEAANYGYTF.

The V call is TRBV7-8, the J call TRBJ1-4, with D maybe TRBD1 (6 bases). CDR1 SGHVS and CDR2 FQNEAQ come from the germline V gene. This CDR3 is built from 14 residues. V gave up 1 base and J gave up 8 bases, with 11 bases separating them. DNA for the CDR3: TGTGCCAGCAGCTTAGGGGGACATTCCGAAAAACTGTTTTTT. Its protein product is CASSLGGHSEKLFF. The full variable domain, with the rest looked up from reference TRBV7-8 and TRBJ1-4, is GAGVSQSPRYKVAKRGQDVALRCDPISGHVSLFWYQQALGQGPEFLTYFQNEAQLDKSGLPSDRFFAERPEGSVSTLKIQRTQQEDSAVYLCASSLGGHSEKLFFGSGTQLSVL.

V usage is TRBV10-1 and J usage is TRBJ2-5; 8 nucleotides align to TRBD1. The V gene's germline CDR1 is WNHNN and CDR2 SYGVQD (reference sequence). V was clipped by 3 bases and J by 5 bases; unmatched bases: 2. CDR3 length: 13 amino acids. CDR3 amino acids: CASSDTGGETQYF. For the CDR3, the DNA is TGCGCCAGCAGTGATACAGGGGGGGAGACCCAGTACTTC.

The CDR3 DNA reads as TGTGCCAGCTCACCGACAGGGGGCGCAGATACGCAGTATTTT. Translating gives CASSPTGGADTQYF. V is TRBV18 and J is TRBJ2-3; 10 bases map to TRBD1. V lost 3 bases and J lost 4; bases outside the gene matches: 1. Germline lookup yields CDR1 KGHSH and CDR2 LQKENI. This CDR3 has 14 residues.

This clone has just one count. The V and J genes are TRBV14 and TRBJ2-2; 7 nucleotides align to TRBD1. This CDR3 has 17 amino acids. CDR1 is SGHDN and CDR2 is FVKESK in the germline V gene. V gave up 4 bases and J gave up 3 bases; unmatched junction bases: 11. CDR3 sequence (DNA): TGTGCCAGCAGCCCTCAGGGGGATTTGCGGTACACCGGGGAGCTGTTTTTT. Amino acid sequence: CASSPQGDLRYTGELFF.

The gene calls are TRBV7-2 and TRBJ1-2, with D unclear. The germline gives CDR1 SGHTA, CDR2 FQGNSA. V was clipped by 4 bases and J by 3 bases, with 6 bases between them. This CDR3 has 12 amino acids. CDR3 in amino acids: CASSSLDYGYTF. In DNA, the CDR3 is TGTGCCAGCAGCTCCCTGGACTATGGCTACACCTTC.

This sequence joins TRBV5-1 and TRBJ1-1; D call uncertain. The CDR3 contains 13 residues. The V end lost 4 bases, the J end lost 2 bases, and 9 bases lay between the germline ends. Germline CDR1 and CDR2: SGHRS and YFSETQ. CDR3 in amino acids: CASSPPANTEAFF. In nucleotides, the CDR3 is TGCGCCAGCAGCCCGCCGGCAAACACTGAAGCTTTCTTT.

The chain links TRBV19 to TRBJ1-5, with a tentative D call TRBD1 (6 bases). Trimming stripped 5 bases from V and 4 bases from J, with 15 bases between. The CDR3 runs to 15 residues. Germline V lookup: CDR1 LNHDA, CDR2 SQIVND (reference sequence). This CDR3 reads CASSRGAQLNQPQHF. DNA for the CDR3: TGTGCCAGTAGTCGGGGGGCCCAACTAAATCAGCCCCAGCATTTT.

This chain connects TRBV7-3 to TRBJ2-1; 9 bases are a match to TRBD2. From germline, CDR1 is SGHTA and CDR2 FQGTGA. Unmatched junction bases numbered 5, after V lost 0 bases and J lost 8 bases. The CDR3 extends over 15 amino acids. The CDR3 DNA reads TGTGCCAGCAGCTTAACTGGGACTAGCACCGATGAGCAGTTCTTC. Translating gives CASSLTGTSTDEQFF. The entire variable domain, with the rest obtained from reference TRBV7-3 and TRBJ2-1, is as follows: GAGVSQTPSNKVTEKGKYVELRCDPISGHTALYWYRQSLGQGPEFLIYFQGTGAADDSGLPNDRFFAVRPEGSVSTLKIQRTERGDSAVYLCASSLTGTSTDEQFFGPGTRLTVL.

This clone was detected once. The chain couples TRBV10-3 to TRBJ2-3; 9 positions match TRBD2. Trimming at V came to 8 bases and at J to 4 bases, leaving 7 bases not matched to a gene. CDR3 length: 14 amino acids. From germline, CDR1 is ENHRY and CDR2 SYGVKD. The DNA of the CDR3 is TGTGCCATCCACGCGGGGGGGCCAGCAGATACGCAGTATTTT. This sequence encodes CAIHAGGPADTQYF.

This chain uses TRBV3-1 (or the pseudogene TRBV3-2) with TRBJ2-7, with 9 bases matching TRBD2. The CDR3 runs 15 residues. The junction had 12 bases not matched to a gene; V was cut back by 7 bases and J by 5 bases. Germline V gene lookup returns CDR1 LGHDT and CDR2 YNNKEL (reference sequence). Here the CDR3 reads CASTFGGRALHEQYF. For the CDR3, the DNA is TGTGCCAGCACTTTCGGCGGGAGGGCCCTCCACGAGCAGTACTTC.

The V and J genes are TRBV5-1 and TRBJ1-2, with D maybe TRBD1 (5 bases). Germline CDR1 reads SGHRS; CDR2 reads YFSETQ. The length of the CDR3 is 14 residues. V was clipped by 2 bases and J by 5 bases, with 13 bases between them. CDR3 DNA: TGCGCCAGCAGCTTCGAGGGGATGGTATATGGCTACACCTTC. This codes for CASSFEGMVYGYTF. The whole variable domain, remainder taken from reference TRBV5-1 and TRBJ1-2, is KAGVTQTPRYLIKTRGQQVTLSCSPISGHRSVSWYQQTPGQGLQFLFEYFSETQRNKGNFPGRFSGRQFSNSRSEMNVSTLELGDSALYLCASSFEGMVYGYTFGSGTRLTVV.

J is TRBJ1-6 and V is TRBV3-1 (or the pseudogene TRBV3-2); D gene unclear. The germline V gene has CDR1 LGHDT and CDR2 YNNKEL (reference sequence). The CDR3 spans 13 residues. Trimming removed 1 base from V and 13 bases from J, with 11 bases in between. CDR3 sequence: CASSQGSAVPLHF. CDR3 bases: TGTGCCAGCAGCCAAGGATCCGCAGTCCCCCTCCACTTT.

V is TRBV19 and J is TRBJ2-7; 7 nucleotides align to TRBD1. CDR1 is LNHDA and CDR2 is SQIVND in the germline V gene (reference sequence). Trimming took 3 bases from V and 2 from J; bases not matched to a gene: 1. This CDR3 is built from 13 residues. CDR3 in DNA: TGTGCCAGTAGTATCGGGACAGCCTACGAGCAGTACTTC. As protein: CASSIGTAYEQYF.

The CDR3 here is CATSRRAGNEKLFF. CDR3 DNA: TGTGCCACCAGCCGTAGGGCAGGGAATGAAAAACTGTTTTTT. The genes are TRBV15 and TRBJ1-4, with TRBD1 as a possible D gene (5 bases). Trimming took 5 bases from V and 5 from J, leaving 12 bases between them. The germline CDR1 and CDR2 sequences are LNHNV and YYDKDF (reference sequence). This CDR3 is built from 14 residues.

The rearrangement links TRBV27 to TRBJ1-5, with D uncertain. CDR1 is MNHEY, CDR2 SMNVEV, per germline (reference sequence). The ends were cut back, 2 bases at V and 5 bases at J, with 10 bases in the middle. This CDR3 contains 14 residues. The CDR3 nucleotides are TGTGCCAGCAGTTTAGACACACGGTATCAGCCCCAGCATTTT. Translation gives CASSLDTRYQPQHF.

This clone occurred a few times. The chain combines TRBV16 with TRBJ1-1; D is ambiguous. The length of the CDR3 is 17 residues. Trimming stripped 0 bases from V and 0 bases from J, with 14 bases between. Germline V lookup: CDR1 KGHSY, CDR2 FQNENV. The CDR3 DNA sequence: TGTGCCAGCAGCCAATCCGGGTACACCAGCTTGAACACTGAAGCTTTCTTT. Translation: CASSQSGYTSLNTEAFF. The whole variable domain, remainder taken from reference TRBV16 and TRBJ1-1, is GEEVAQTPKHLVRGEGQKAKLYCAPIKGHSYVFWYQQVLKNEFKFLISFQNENVFDETGMPKERFSAKCLPNSPCSLEIQATKLEDSAVYFCASSQSGYTSLNTEAFFGQGTRLTVV.

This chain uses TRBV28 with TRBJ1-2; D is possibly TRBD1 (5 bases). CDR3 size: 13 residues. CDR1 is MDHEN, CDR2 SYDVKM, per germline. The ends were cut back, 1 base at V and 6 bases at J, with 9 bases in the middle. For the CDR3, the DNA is TGTGCCAGCAGTTTATCCGGACAAAATGGCTACACCTTC. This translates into CASSLSGQNGYTF.

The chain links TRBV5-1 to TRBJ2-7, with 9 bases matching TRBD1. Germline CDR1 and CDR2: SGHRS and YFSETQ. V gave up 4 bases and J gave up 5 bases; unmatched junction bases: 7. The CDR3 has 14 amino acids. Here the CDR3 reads CASSHDRGIDEQYF. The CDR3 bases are TGCGCCAGCAGCCACGACAGGGGGATCGACGAGCAGTACTTC.

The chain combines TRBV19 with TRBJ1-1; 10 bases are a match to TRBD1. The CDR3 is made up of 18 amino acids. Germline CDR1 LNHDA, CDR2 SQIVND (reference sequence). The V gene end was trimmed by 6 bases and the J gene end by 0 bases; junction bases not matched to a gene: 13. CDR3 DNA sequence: TGTGCCAGTAGGCAGGGACAGGGGCGTTCAACTATGAACACTGAAGCTTTCTTT. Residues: CASRQGQGRSTMNTEAFF.

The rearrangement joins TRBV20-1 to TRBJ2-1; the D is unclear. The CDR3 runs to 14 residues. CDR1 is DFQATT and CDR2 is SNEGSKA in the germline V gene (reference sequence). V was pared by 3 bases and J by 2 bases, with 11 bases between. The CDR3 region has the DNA TGCAGTGCTAGTGAAACCATGACCTACAATGAGCAGTTCTTC. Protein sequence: CSASETMTYNEQFF.

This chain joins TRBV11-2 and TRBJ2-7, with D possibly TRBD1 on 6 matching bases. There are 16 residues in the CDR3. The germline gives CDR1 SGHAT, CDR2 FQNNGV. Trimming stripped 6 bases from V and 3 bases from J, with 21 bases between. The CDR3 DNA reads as TGTGCCAGCAGTCCTCTAAACAGGGAAGGGGGCTACGAGCAGTACTTC. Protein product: CASSPLNREGGYEQYF.

CDR3 residues: CSVVVNTNTEAFF. The CDR3 nucleotides are TGCAGCGTTGTGGTCAATACGAACACTGAAGCTTTCTTT. J is TRBJ1-1 and V is TRBV29-1; D not certain. Germline CDR1 SQVTM, CDR2 ANQGSEA. Trimming cost V 4 bases and J 1 base, with 10 bases left between them. The CDR3 has 13 amino acids.

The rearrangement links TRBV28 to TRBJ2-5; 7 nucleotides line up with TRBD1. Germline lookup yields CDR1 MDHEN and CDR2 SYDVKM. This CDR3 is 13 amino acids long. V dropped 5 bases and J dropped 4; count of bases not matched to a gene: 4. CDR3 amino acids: CASSPRGIETQYF. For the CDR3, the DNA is TGTGCCAGCAGTCCCAGGGGGATAGAGACCCAGTACTTC.